Included here is one T cell receptor beta chain sequence, with context. Its antigen is not known. Germline CDR1 is LGHDT and CDR2 is YNNKEL (reference sequence). The CDR3 contains 14 residues. Unmatched junction bases numbered 2, after V lost 3 bases and J lost 6 bases. Alongside a J-beta primer mix, a sample-barcoded 5' primer served in a second PCR lasting about 7 to 12 cycles. TCRdb used MiXCR to reprocess the 5' RACE reads, holding one entry per CDR3 protein. The table lists 1.5 million to 2 million distinct CDR3 sequences, 25% to 30% of them singletons, with less than 9.5% in the top ten. This entry comes from a study of blood T cells in healthy people across ages. Study observations and caveats: Expanded clonotype shifts may have been confounded, as the donors had an unknown CMV status. Samples with more naive T cells showed higher observed beta diversity.

Peripheral blood from each donor was collected in a volume of ten milliliters. Extraction of total RNA produced a minimum of 5 micrograms from each sample. V is TRBV3-1 and J is TRBJ2-5; 12 bases align to TRBD2. The clonotype comes from a woman in her 30s in good health. Source material: blood. The CDR3 coding sequence is TGTGCCAGCAGCCAGCGGACTAGCGGGAAGACCCAGTACTTC. This encodes CASSQRTSGKTQYF.